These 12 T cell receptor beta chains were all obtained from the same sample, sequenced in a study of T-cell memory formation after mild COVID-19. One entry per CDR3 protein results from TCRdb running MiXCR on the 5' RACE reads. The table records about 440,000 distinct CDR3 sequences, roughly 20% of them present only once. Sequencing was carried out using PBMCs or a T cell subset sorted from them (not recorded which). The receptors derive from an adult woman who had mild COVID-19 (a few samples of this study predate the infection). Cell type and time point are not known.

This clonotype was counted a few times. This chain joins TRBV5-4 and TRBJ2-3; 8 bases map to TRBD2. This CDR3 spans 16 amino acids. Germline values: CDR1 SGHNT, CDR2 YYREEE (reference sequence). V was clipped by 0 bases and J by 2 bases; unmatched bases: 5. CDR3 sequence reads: CASSLAGGGPTDTQYF. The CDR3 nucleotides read TGTGCCAGCAGCTTGGCCGGCGGGGGGCCCACAGATACGCAGTATTTT.

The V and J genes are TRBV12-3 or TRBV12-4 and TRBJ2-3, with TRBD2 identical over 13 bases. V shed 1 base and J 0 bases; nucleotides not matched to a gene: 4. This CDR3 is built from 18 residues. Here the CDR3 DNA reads TGTGCCAGCAGTTTAGGACTAGCGGGGGGCAAAAGCACAGATACGCAGTATTTT. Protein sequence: CASSLGLAGGKSTDTQYF.

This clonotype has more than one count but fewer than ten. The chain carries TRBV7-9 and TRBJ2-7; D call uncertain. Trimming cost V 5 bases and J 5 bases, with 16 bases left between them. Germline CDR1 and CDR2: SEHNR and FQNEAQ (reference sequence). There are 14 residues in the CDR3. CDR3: CASSRGQHSDEQYF. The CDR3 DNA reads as TGTGCCAGCAGCAGAGGCCAGCATTCCGACGAGCAGTACTTC.

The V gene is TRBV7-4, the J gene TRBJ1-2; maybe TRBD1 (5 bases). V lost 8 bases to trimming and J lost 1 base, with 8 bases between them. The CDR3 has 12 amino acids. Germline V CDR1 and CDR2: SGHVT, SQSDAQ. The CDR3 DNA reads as TGTGCCAGCTCCAGGGTTAACTATGGCTACACCTTC. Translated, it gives CASSRVNYGYTF.

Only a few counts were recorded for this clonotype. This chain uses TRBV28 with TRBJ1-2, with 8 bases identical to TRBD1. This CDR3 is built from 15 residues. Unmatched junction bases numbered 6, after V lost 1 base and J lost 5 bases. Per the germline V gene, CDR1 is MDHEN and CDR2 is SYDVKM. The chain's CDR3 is CASSLFAGGAYGYTF. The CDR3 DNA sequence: TGTGCCAGCAGTTTATTTGCAGGGGGCGCGTATGGCTACACCTTC.

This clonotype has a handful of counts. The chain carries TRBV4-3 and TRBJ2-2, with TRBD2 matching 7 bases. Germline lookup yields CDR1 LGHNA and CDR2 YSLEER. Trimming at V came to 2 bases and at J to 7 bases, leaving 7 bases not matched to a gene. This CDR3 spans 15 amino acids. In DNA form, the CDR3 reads TGCGCCAGCAGCCAAAGACGGGAGGTGATCGGGGAGCTGTTTTTT. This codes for CASSQRREVIGELFF.

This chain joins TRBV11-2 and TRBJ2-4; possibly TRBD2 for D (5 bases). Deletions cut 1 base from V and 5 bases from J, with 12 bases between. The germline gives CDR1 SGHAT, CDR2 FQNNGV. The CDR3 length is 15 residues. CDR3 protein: CASSLARGSENIQYF. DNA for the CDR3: TGTGCCAGCAGCTTAGCCCGGGGTAGTGAAAACATTCAGTACTTC.

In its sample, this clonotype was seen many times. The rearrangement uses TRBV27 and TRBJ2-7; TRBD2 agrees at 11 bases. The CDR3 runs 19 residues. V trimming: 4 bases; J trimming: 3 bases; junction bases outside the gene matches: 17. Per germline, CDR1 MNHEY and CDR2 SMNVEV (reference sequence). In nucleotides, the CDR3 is TGTGCCAGCAGTTCGAACGGACTAGCGGGTAAGGTTAACGTCTACGAGCAGTACTTC. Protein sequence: CASSSNGLAGKVNVYEQYF.

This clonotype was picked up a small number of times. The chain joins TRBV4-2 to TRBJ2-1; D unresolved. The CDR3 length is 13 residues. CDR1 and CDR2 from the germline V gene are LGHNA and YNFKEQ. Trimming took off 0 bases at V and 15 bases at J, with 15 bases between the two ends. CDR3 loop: CASSQDVTAVAFF. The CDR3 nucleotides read TGTGCCAGCAGCCAAGATGTTACGGCGGTAGCGTTCTTC.

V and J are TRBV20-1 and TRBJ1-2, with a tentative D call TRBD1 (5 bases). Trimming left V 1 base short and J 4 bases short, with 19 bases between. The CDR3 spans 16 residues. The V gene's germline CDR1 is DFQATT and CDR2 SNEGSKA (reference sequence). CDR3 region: CSARGLFGGSIYGYTF. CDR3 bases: TGCAGTGCTAGAGGGCTGTTTGGGGGATCCATCTATGGCTACACCTTC.

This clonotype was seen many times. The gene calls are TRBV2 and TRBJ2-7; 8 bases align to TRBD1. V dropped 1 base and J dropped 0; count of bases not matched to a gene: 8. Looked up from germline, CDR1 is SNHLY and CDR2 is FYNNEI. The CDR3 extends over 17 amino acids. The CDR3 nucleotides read TGTGCCAGCAGTGAAGTCGACAGGGGTCAAAGCTCCTACGAGCAGTACTTC. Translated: CASSEVDRGQSSYEQYF.

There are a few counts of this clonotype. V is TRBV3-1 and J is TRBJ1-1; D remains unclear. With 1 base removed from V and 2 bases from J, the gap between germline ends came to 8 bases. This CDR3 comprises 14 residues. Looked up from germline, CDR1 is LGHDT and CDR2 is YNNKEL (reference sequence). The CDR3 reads CASSQVQSNTEAFF. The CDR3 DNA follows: TGTGCCAGCAGCCAAGTTCAGAGTAACACTGAAGCTTTCTTT.